This T cell receptor beta chain appears in the sequencing data of a study of T cell responses to AZD1222 COVID-19 vaccine (dated by TCRdb to the early 2020s). Study-level background: AZD1222 recipients given second doses at about 4 weeks or at about 12 weeks were pooled, since spike-specific TCR depth and breadth were not found to differ between the two schedules. TCR sequencing was performed for roughly 240 trial participants, of whom roughly 200 were given two doses of AZD1222 and around 25 were given two doses of MenACWY control vaccine. Trial participants were enrolled by age into subgroups of 18-55, 56-69 and 70-plus years, and roughly 150, 30 and 60 TCR-sequenced participants, respectively, were included in these subgroups. Summary of the overall study and its limitations: CD4 TCRs associated with the vaccine covered the entire spike protein, and the dominant responses were in regions 160-218 and 743-854. Participants were mostly white British and included more females than males, and it was suggested by the authors that clonal diversity may have been underestimated. Reportedly, close to half of the unique spike-specific TCRs recognized epitopes lying outside the regions that are mutated in the B.1.351 and B.1.1.7 variants. In the small 56-69-year group, the increase in depth fell short of significance, most likely because of low power. After two AZD1222 doses, both the breadth and the depth of spike-specific TCRs were significantly higher than at day 0 and than in MenACWY recipients. Because no day 14 peak-response samples were available, repertoires were characterized only after the peak T cell response. Only a handful of AZD1222 recipients were SARS-CoV-2 seropositive at baseline, limiting conclusions about previously exposed vaccinees.

CDR1 and CDR2 are read off the germline V gene as MNHEY and SVGAGI. Deletion took 8 bases off V and 5 bases off J, with a span of 14 bases between the germline ends. From the cysteine up to the phenylalanine, the CDR3 has a length of 13 residues. Of all the DNA, just the CDR3 is kept, 39 bases in frame from base 1. The sample's time point label, decoded: baseline before first vaccination. The vaccinee samples were drawn from two UK trials, COV001 and COV002, one of which was a single-blind randomized controlled phase 2/3 trial testing AZD1222 (ChAdOx1 nCoV-19) in healthy adults. For TCRbeta chain sequencing, PBMC samples were collected from trial participants at day 0 and at day 28 after the second dose. With respect to this clone: The antigen this receptor binds is unknown. Per-nucleotide qualities are absent, and no much larger clonotype sits a single base away.

The CDR3 regions of human TCRbeta chains were subjected to immunosequencing. The authors' analysis ran thus. TCRs in the repertoires were compared against a reference library of SARS-CoV-2-specific TCRs that had been generated with the MIRA antigen-specificity platform. Breadth was defined as the fraction of unique TCRs that were SARS-CoV-2-associated, and depth was defined as the fraction of total T cells that were SARS-CoV-2-associated. Each spike-specific TCR was assigned to its reactive spike region and to a CD4 or CD8 class using the MIRA data. Log10-transformed breadth and depth values were compared by one-way ANOVA with Sidak's multiple comparisons tests. Imported from immuneACCESS, the table was reduced by TCRdb to in-frame sequences with V and J called. These copies leave out some clones; in studies compared against another copy, an unresolved V gene accounts for under half, and the cause of the remainder is not known. The V and J calls and clone size were taken over from that table, and D and trimming were inferred from the DNA. For this sample there are 100,000 to 150,000 clones; approximately 90% appear just once. Clones ranked in the top ten supply approximately 20% of the sample.

This chain joins TRBV6-5 to TRBJ2-3; a tentative D match to TRBD2 spans 5 bases. The input for sequencing was peripheral blood, taken on day 0 of AZD1222 vaccination. This clonotype was sampled from an adult in good health. The DNA sequence follows: TGTGCCAGCGAGGGTCAGCTGAAAGATACGCAGTATTTT. This translates into CASEGQLKDTQYF.